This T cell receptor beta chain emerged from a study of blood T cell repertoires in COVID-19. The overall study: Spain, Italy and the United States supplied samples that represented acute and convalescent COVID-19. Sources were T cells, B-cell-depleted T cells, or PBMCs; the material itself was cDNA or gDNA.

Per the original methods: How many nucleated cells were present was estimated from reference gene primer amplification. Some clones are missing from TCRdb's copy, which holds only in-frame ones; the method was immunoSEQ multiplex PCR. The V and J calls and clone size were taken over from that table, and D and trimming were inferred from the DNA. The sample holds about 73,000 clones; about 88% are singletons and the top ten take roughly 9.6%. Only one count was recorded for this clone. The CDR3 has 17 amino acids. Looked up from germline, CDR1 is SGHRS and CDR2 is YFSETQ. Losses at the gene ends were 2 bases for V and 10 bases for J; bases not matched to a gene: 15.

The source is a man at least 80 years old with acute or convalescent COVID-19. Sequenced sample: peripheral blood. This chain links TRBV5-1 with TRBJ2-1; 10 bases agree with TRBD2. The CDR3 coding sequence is TGCGCCAGCAGCTTAGGACCCGGGTGGGTAGCGGGAGGCGAGCAGTTCTTC. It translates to CASSLGPGWVAGGEQFF.